This TCR beta chain was sequenced in a study of T cells in Graves' hyperthyroidism and ophthalmopathy. Broader study findings: Most thyroid clonotypes expanded above 0.001 were also detected in blood.

RNA transcripts served as the template for amplifying TCR beta CDR3 regions. The HTBI primer set served for first-round RT-PCR of the TCR CDR3. TCRdb recomputed calls from the multiplex PCR reads with MiXCR, one row per CDR3 protein. The sample lists about 350,000 distinct CDR3 sequences, around 18% occurring once. This CDR3 region has 14 residues. Deletions cut 5 bases from V and 1 base from J, with 8 bases between. Germline V lookup: CDR1 SGHAT, CDR2 FQDESV (reference sequence). This clonotype was detected ten times or more. The target antigen is unknown. Pregnant or lactating patients were excluded, as were those with uncontrolled infection or other autoimmune disease. Thyroid ultrasound and orbital computed tomography, with clinical symptoms and serum thyroxine and TRAb, informed diagnoses. Cells are PBMCs isolated from around 9.4 ml of fresh blood.

This sequence joins TRBV11-1 and TRBJ2-2; D remains unclear. Sequencing was done on a sample of blood. The receptor was derived from a woman aged 40 to 50 with Graves' ophthalmopathy. The CDR3 DNA reads as TGTGCCAGCAGCCTATACAAGAACACCGGGGAGCTGTTTTTT. This encodes CASSLYKNTGELFF.